Listed below are T cell receptor beta chains from one sample, sequenced in a study of T cells in Graves' hyperthyroidism and ophthalmopathy. TCRdb re-called the multiplex PCR reads with MiXCR, one entry per CDR3 protein. The sample lists approximately 600,000 distinct CDR3 sequences; roughly 14% were seen once. The sequencing input was blood. These receptors all stem from a woman aged 30 to 39 with Graves' hyperthyroidism that later progressed to Graves' ophthalmopathy. The CDR3 runs from the conserved cysteine through the conserved F or W. A D gene is named only where the DNA matches it firmly. Some rows have no size entry. The others give once, few or many, or a class for an expanded clone.

V	size	D	J	CDR3	DNA
TRBV18	many	-	TRBJ1-1	CASSQSLGNTEAFF	TGTGCCAGCTCACAATCCCTAGGAAACACTGAAGCTTTCTTT
TRBV29-1	many	TRBD1	TRBJ2-2	CSVRTGVSGELFF	TGCAGCGTTCGGACAGGGGTTTCCGGGGAGCTGTTTTTT
TRBV7-2	many	-	TRBJ2-1	CASSVGYLVSEQFF	TGTGCCAGCAGCGTAGGGTACCTAGTTAGTGAGCAGTTCTTC
TRBV19	-	-	TRBJ2-7	CASSRFRGPTGDEQYF	TGTGCCAGTAGTCGGTTTCGGGGGCCAACCGGAGACGAGCAGTACTTC
TRBV7-9	few	-	TRBJ2-3	CASSPQQYF	TGTGCCAGCAGCCCGCAGCAGTATTTT
TRBV7-8	many	TRBD1	TRBJ2-5	CASSLEGQGASTQYF	TGTGCCAGCAGCTTAGAGGGACAGGGGGCCAGTACCCAGTACTTC
TRBV7-8	few	-	TRBJ2-2	CASSPELGGRPVTGELFF	TGTGCCAGCAGCCCTGAACTTGGGGGGAGGCCCGTCACCGGGGAGCTGTTTTTT
TRBV27	many	TRBD2	TRBJ2-1	CASSFGTSGSAGEQFF	TGTGCCAGCAGTTTCGGGACTAGCGGGAGTGCCGGTGAGCAGTTCTTC
TRBV5-1	many	-	TRBJ2-2	CASSLAAGAGTGELFF	TGCGCCAGCAGCTTGGCCGCAGGGGCAGGTACCGGGGAGCTGTTTTTT
TRBV11-3	many	TRBD1	TRBJ2-1	CASSFDRDSSYNEQFF	TGTGCCAGCAGCTTTGACCGGGACAGCTCCTACAATGAGCAGTTCTTC
TRBV28	many	-	TRBJ2-7	CASSLSATYEQYF	TGTGCCAGCAGTTTATCGGCGACCTACGAGCAGTACTTC
TRBV15	many	TRBD1	TRBJ1-2	CATSRQGQGYGYTF	TGTGCCACCAGCAGACAAGGACAGGGTTACGGCTACACCTTC
TRBV7-2	-	-	TRBJ1-2	CASSPDSWGAIGNGYTF	TGTGCCAGCAGCCCCGATTCGTGGGGGGCGATCGGGAATGGCTACACCTTC
TRBV6-5	once	TRBD2	TRBJ2-1	CASSYYLAGGPFNEQFF	TGTGCCAGCAGTTACTACCTAGCGGGAGGGCCATTCAATGAGCAGTTCTTC
TRBV5-1	few	TRBD2	TRBJ2-7	CASSWRLARRSSYEQYF	TGCGCCAGCAGCTGGAGACTAGCGAGACGCAGCTCCTACGAGCAGTACTTC
TRBV11-2	-	TRBD1	TRBJ2-7	CASSPGTASGYEQYF	TGTGCCAGCAGCCCTGGGACAGCCTCCGGGTACGAGCAGTACTTC
TRBV10-3	-	TRBD1	TRBJ1-5	CAISESRGRDNQPQHF	TGTGCCATCAGTGAGTCCAGGGGGCGGGACAATCAGCCCCAGCATTTT
TRBV20-1	few	-	TRBJ2-5	CSASSRNQETQYF	TGCAGTGCTAGTTCGAGAAACCAAGAGACCCAGTACTTC
TRBV7-9	-	-	TRBJ2-7	CASSPLGREQYF	TGTGCCAGCAGCCCGCTGGGGCGCGAGCAGTACTTC
TRBV2	-	-	TRBJ1-1	CASSDGFDRGTEAFF	TGTGCCAGCAGTGATGGCTTTGATAGAGGCACTGAAGCTTTCTTT
TRBV28	-	-	TRBJ2-7	CSSSLRSEQYF	TGTTCCAGCAGTTTACGTAGCGAGCAGTACTTC
TRBV27	many	TRBD1	TRBJ2-7	CASSQGTGVNEQYF	TGTGCCAGCAGCCAGGGGACAGGGGTCAACGAGCAGTACTTC
TRBV14	many	-	TRBJ1-5	CASSQEWGSQMDQPQHF	TGTGCCAGCAGCCAAGAGTGGGGGTCCCAAATGGATCAGCCCCAGCATTTT
TRBV6-2/TRBV6-3	many	-	TRBJ2-7	CASSSRVEQYF	TGTGCCAGCAGTTCCCGGGTCGAGCAGTACTTC
TRBV7-9	many	-	TRBJ1-5	CASSHPGPNQPQHF	TGTGCCAGCAGTCATCCGGGCCCTAATCAGCCCCAGCATTTT
TRBV30	-	-	TRBJ1-4	CAWSVRGKLFF	TGTGCCTGGAGTGTAAGGGGAAAACTGTTTTTT
TRBV5-6	-	TRBD1	TRBJ2-3	CASSLDGGQGTDTQYF	TGTGCCAGCAGCTTGGATGGGGGACAGGGCACAGATACGCAGTATTTT
TRBV12-3/TRBV12-4	many	-	TRBJ2-5	CASNPRGSKTQYF	TGTGCCAGCAACCCACGGGGTTCGAAGACCCAGTACTTC
TRBV7-2	many	-	TRBJ1-2	CASSPRDVVVYTF	TGTGCCAGCAGCCCAAGGGACGTAGTAGTCTACACCTTC
TRBV9	many	-	TRBJ2-7	CASSVGGLLSGGYEQYF	TGTGCCAGCAGCGTAGGGGGGTTATTGTCGGGCGGCTACGAGCAGTACTTC
TRBV24-1	-	TRBD1	TRBJ1-2	CATSRDRDYGYTF	TGTGCCACCAGTCGGGACAGGGACTATGGCTACACCTTC
TRBV7-2	-	-	TRBJ1-4	CASSSALTGPIEKLFF	TGTGCCAGCAGCTCCGCCTTAACAGGGCCGATTGAAAAGCTGTTTTTT
TRBV25-1	-	-	TRBJ2-5	CASSVAGETQYF	TGTGCCAGCAGTGTGGCAGGAGAGACCCAGTACTTC
TRBV5-1	-	TRBD1	TRBJ1-4	CASSFAGTDNEKLFF	TGCGCCAGCAGCTTCGCCGGGACAGATAATGAAAAACTGTTTTTT
TRBV25-1	-	TRBD2	TRBJ2-5	CASRGTSGTWETQYF	TGTGCCAGCAGGGGGACTAGCGGGACATGGGAGACCCAGTACTTC
TRBV11-2	many	TRBD1	TRBJ2-1	CASSLMGTVYNEQFF	TGTGCCAGCAGTCTTATGGGGACAGTATACAATGAGCAGTTCTTC
TRBV7-2	many	-	TRBJ1-1	CASIMDSPPNTEAFF	TGTGCCAGCATCATGGACAGCCCCCCGAACACTGAAGCTTTCTTT
TRBV7-8	many	-	TRBJ1-6	CASSSDLVYLSPLHF	TGTGCCAGCAGCTCTGATTTAGTATATCTATCACCCCTCCACTTT
TRBV5-4	-	-	TRBJ2-7	CASTTGTDTYEQYF	TGTGCCAGCACCACCGGGACGGACACCTACGAGCAGTACTTC
TRBV6-2/TRBV6-3	many	-	TRBJ2-5	CASSYARTPPETQYF	TGTGCCAGCAGTTACGCTAGGACCCCTCCAGAGACCCAGTACTTC
TRBV7-9	many	TRBD2	TRBJ2-1	CASSSVAGGLAEQFF	TGTGCCAGCAGCTCGGTAGCGGGGGGCTTGGCTGAGCAGTTCTTC
TRBV12-3/TRBV12-4	many	-	TRBJ2-1	CASTRGPGRNNEQFF	TGTGCCAGCACCCGAGGTCCCGGACGGAACAATGAGCAGTTCTTC
TRBV28	many	-	TRBJ1-1	CASKRNRPDTEAFF	TGTGCCAGCAAAAGGAATCGTCCCGACACTGAAGCTTTCTTT
TRBV6-1	many	-	TRBJ2-7	CASRKSQGFGDEQYF	TGTGCCAGCAGAAAGTCTCAGGGATTTGGAGACGAGCAGTACTTC
TRBV11-3	many	TRBD1	TRBJ2-2	CASSLRTGSTGELFF	TGTGCCAGCAGCTTAAGGACAGGGAGTACCGGGGAGCTGTTTTTT
TRBV18	many	-	TRBJ1-1	CASSIVGNTEAFF	TGTGCCAGCTCAATTGTGGGGAACACTGAAGCTTTCTTT
TRBV6-6	-	-	TRBJ1-2	CASSYTLDRLYGYTF	TGTGCCAGCAGTTACACCCTAGACAGGCTCTATGGCTACACCTTC
TRBV6-1	many	TRBD2	TRBJ2-5	CASNGLAGDETQYF	TGTGCCAGCAACGGACTAGCGGGAGACGAGACCCAGTACTTC
TRBV18	-	TRBD2	TRBJ2-7	CASSPGTSGSGSSYEQYF	TGTGCCAGCTCTCCCGGGACTAGCGGGAGTGGTAGCTCCTACGAGCAGTACTTC
TRBV13	many	-	TRBJ1-1	CASSLGAGLNTEAFF	TGTGCCAGCAGCTTAGGGGCGGGCTTGAACACTGAAGCTTTCTTT
TRBV5-1	-	-	TRBJ2-7	CASSPGDSYNEQYF	TGCGCCAGCAGCCCCGGGGACTCCTACAATGAGCAGTACTTC
TRBV4-3	few	TRBD2	TRBJ2-4	CASSQEAPRRLEAGGLNIQYF	TGCGCCAGCAGCCAAGAGGCGCCCCGCCGCCTTGAGGCGGGAGGGTTAAACATTCAGTACTTC
TRBV14	-	TRBD1	TRBJ1-4	CASSQSRTGLLLEKLFF	TGTGCCAGCAGCCAGTCTCGGACAGGCCTCCTCTTGGAAAAACTGTTTTTT